This T cell receptor beta chain was sequenced during a study of long-term antiretroviral therapy in people with HIV (dated 2022 in TCRdb). Looking at the study overall: The earliest samples were collected roughly a decade before the 2015 WHO recommendation for immediate ART, at a time when ART was usually postponed until CD4 counts fell. This retrospective serial study examined whether starting ART and sustained HIV suppression were associated with changes in the composition and diversity of the TRB repertoire in peripheral blood. The cohort contributed 150 to 200 cryopreserved PBMC samples from about 33 adults with confirmed HIV infection, collected serially over a mean of approximately six years (range 1-12). About two fifths of the roughly 30 participants with HIV were female. No cross-contamination during QIAcube processing was seen in test extractions of a monoclonal T-cell line run alongside roughly 35 polyclonal samples.

Results the study describes overall, beyond this receptor: Since PBMC availability was limited, sequencing covered only the TCR beta chain, with no alpha chain pairing. The samples span the years 2004 to 2017, and the ART regimens used may be less effective than current regimens. Inferences about post-ART repertoire changes were limited because no data were available on ART adherence, viral resistance or therapy changes. Expanded TRB clones identified before ART initiation dominated the repertoire across all time points, though the dominance fluctuated and decreased in many PLHIV after ART. HIV repertoires had narrower CDR3 length ranges than controls, and the network structure suggested an antigen-experienced repertoire that shifted only slightly toward naive after ART. Starting ART was linked to a significant rise in TRB diversity, yet even after long-term ART the diversity remained significantly lower than in transplant donor controls. Because pre-ART samples had limited cell numbers, unsorted PBMC were profiled rather than sorted CD4+ and CD8+ T cells.

From its cysteine to its phenylalanine, the CDR3 spans 13 amino acids. Kept here is only the CDR3 DNA, which spans 39 bases and is read in frame from base 1. Sequences MNHEY (CDR1) and SVGAGI (CDR2) are obtained from the germline V gene. V is clipped by 3 bases and J by 4 bases, and the sequence between their germline boundaries is 7 bases long. The immunoSEQ hsTCRB v3.0 assay was used at survey level resolution to sequence the TRB variable region. TRB sequencing targeted a depth of about 40,000-50,000 T-cell genomes per sample. Pooled TRB libraries were sequenced on an Illumina MiSeq with a v3 150-cycle kit. For the original study's pipeline: Repertoire analysis ran in R within a reproducible Nextflow workflow covering QC, data transformation and analysis. Custom analyses were implemented in LymphoSeq2, an R package for AIRR-Seq data exploration. A handful of samples that produced fewer than 5000 total TRB sequences were removed, so approximately 170 HIV repertoires were analyzed. Of the 188 retained HIV repertoires, almost 60 were collected before and 129 after ART initiation. Each repertoire was downsampled to 5000 TRB nucleotide sequences, and summary statistics were averaged across 100 downsampling iterations. The analysis kept only TRB sequences whose CDR3 regions were at least seven amino acids long. Diversity was assessed using a clonality score derived from Shannon entropy and using the Gini coefficient. In the repertoire networks, any two of the top 5000 CDR3 amino acid sequences were linked whenever the two sequences differed by an edit distance of one. For TRB CDR3 amino acid sequences, antigen specificity groups and MHC restriction were predicted with GLIPH2. CDR3 amino acid sequences were matched against VDJdb and McPAS-TCR to flag known CMV, EBV, HIV or tissue antigen associations. Pre-ART, post-ART and control groups were compared with Wilcoxon signed-rank tests and Holm-Bonferroni correction. As stored in TCRdb, this immuneACCESS dataset retains in-frame rearrangements with V and J assigned. A fraction of the clones does not appear; measured against another copy, unresolved V genes explain less than half of the discrepancy, and the remainder lacks a known reason. V and J calls and clone size are given by that table; D and trimming were obtained from the DNA. This sample comprises about 25,000 clones, about 86% of them detected only once. Jointly, the top ten make up less than 6.5% of the sample.

Participants were included only if at least one PBMC sample before ART initiation and at least two post-ART samples were available. Every participant with HIV received treatment in the United States of America. Cryopreserved samples of about 0.95-10 million PBMC were thawed and washed before DNA extraction. At the time of the earliest PBMC sample, participants with HIV were aged between about 23 and 54 years. PBMC samples were contributed by each participant from 1-4 timepoints before ART initiation and 2-8 timepoints after ART initiation, with a median of 7 samples. For every participant, serial HIV viral load, CD4+ T-cell count, ART history and demographic data were obtained. Genomic DNA was extracted from unsorted PBMC with a Qiagen kit on a QIAcube, processed in batches of 12 samples. Worth noting for this clone: It lacks a known antigen. No base qualities exist here, and no much larger clone lies one base off it.

This TCR derives from a man under 40 with HIV. Sequencing was performed on unsorted PBMCs, taken almost 4.6 years after starting antiretroviral therapy. Recombination joined TRBV6-5 with TRBJ1-5, with no confidently assigned D gene. The nucleotide sequence reads as follows: TGTGCCAGCAGTTATGGTGAGAATCAGCCCCAGCATTTT. It codes for CASSYGENQPQHF.